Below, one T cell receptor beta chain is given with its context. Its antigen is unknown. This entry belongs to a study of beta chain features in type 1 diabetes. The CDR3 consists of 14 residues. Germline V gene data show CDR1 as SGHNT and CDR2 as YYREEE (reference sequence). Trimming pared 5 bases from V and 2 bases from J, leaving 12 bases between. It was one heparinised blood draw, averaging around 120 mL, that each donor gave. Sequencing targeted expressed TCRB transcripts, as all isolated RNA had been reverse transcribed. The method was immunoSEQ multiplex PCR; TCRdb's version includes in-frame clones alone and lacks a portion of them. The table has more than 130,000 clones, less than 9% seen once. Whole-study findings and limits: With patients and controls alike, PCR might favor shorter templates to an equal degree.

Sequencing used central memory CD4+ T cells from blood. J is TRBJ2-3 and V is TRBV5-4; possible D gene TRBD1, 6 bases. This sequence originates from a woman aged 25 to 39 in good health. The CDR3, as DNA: TGTGCCAGCAGGACAACGGGACACACAGATACGCAGTATTTT. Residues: CASRTTGHTDTQYF. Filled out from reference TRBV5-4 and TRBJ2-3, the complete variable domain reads ETGVTQSPTHLIKTRGQQVTLRCSSQSGHNTVSWYQQALGQGPQFIFQYYREEENGRGNFPPRFSGLQFPNYSSELNVNALELDDSALYLCASRTTGHTDTQYFGPGTRLTVL.